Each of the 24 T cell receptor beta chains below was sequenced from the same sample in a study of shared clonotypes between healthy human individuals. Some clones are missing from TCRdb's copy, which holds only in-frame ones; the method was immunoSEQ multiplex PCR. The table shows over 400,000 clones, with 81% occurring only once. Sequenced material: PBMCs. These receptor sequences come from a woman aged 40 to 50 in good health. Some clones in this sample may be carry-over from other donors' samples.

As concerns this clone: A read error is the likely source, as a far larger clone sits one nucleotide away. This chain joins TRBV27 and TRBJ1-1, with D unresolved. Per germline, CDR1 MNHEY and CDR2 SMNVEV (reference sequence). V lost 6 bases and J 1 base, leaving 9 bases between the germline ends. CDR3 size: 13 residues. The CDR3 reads CASSEKENTEAFF. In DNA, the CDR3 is TGTGCCAGCAGCGAGAAGGAGAACACTGAAGCTTTCTTT.

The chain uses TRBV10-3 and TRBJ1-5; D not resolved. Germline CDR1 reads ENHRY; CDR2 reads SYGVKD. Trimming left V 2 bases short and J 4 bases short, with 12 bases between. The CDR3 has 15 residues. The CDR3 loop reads CAISEGISGNQPQHF. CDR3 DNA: TGTGCCATCAGTGAGGGGATTTCGGGAAATCAGCCCCAGCATTTT.

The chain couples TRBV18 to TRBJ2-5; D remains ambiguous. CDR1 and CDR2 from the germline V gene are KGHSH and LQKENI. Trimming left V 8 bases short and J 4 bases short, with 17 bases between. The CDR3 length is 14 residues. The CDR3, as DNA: TGTGCCAGCACAGAGAGGAATTTGGGAGAGACCCAGTACTTC. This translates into CASTERNLGETQYF.

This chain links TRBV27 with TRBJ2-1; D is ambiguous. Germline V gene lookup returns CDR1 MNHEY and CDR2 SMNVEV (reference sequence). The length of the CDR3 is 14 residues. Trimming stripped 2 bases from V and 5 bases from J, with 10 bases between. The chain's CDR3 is CASSLISTHNEQFF. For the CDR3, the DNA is TGTGCCAGCAGTTTAATCTCGACTCACAATGAGCAGTTCTTC.

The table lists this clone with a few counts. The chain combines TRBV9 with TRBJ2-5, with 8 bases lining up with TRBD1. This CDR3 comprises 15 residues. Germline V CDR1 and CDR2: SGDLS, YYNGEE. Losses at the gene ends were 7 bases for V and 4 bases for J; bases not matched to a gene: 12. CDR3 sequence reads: CASGPTGDLAETQYF. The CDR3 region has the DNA TGTGCCAGCGGGCCGACAGGGGACCTGGCAGAGACCCAGTACTTC.

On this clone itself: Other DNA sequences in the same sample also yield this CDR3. Here the CDR3 DNA reads TGTGCCAGCAGTTTAAGCGGGAGCTCCTACAATGAGCAGTTCTTC. This codes for CASSLSGSSYNEQFF. The rearrangement joins TRBV28 to TRBJ2-1; 8 bases agree with TRBD2. The V segment lost 2 bases and the J segment 0 bases; nucleotides outside the gene matches: 0. Germline loops: CDR1 MDHEN, CDR2 SYDVKM. This CDR3 has 15 amino acids.

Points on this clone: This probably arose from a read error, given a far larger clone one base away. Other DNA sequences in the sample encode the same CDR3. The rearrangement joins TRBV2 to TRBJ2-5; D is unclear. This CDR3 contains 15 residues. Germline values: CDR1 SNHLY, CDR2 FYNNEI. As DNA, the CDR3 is TGTGCCAGCAGCGAAGTAGGGTTAGGGCAAGAGACCCAGTACTTC. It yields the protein CASSEVGLGQETQYF.

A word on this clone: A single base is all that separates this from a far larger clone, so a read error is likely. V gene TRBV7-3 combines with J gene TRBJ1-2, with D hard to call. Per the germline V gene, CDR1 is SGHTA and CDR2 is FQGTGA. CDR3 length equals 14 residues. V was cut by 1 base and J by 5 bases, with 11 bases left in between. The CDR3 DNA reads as TGTGCCAGCAGCTTAAACCCAAGAGATTATGGCTACACCTTC. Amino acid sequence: CASSLNPRDYGYTF.

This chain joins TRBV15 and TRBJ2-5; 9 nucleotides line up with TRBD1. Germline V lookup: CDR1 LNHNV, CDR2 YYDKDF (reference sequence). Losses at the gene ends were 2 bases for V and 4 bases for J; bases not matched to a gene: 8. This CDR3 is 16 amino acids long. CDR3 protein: CATSRRTDRGGETQYF. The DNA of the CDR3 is TGTGCCACCAGCAGAAGGACGGACAGGGGAGGAGAGACCCAGTACTTC.

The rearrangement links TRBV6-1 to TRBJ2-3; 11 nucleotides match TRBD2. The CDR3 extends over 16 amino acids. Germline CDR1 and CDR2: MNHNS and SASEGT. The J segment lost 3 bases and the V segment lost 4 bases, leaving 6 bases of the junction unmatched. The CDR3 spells CASSAAGLAETDTQYF. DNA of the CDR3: TGTGCCAGCAGTGCCGCGGGACTAGCGGAGACAGATACGCAGTATTTT.

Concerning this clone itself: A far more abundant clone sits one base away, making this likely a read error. CDR3 region: CASSHGLRRLENTGAFF. CDR3 DNA sequence: TGTGCCAGCAGCCACGGACTGCGACGGCTGGAGAACACTGGAGCTTTCTTT. The chain links TRBV2 to TRBJ1-1; D gene unclear. The CDR3 length is 17 residues. CDR1 and CDR2 (germline): SNHLY, FYNNEI.

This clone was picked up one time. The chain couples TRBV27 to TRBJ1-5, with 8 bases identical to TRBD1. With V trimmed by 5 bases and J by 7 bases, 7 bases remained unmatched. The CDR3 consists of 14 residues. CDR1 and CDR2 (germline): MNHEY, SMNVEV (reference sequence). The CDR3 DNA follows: TGTGCCAGCAGTAGGCGACAGGGGATGCAGCCCCAGCATTTT. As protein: CASSRRQGMQPQHF.

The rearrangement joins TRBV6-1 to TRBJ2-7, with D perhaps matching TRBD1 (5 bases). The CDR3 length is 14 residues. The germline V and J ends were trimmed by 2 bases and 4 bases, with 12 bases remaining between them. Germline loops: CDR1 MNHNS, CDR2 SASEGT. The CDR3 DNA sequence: TGTGCCAGCAGTGAATTTGACAGCCAATACGAGCAGTACTTC. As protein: CASSEFDSQYEQYF.

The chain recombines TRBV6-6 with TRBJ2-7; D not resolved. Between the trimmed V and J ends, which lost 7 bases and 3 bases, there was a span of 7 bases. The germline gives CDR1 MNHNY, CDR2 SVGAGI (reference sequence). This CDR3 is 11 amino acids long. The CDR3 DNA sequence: TGTGCCAGCACTTCTGGCTACGAGCAGTACTTC. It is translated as CASTSGYEQYF.

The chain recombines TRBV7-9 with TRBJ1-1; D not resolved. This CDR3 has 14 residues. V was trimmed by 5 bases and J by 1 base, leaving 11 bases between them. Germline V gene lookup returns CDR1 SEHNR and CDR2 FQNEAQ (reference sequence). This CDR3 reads CASSADLGNTEAFF. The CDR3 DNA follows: TGTGCCAGCAGCGCCGATCTTGGGAACACTGAAGCTTTCTTT.

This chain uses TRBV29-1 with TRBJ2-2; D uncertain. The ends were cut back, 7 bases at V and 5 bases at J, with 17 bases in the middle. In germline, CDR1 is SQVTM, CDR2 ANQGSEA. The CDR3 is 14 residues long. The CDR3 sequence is CSAELSRRTGELFF. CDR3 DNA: TGCAGCGCAGAGTTGAGTCGAAGAACCGGGGAGCTGTTTTTT.

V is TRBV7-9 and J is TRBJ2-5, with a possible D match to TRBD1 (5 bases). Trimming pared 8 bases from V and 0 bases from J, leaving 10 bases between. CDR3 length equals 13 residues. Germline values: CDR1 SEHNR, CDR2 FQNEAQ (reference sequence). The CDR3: CASGAPNQETQYF. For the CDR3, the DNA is TGTGCCAGCGGGGCACCGAACCAAGAGACCCAGTACTTC.

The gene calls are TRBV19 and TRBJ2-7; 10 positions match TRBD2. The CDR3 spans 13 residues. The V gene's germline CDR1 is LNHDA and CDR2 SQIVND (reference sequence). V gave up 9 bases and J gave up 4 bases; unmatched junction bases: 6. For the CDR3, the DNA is TGTGCCAGGACTAGCGGGTGTCGTTACGAGCAGTACTTC. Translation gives CARTSGCRYEQYF.

The CDR3 nucleotides read TGTGCCAGCAGTCGCTCTCAGGGGCGGGAGACCCAGTACTTC. Amino acid sequence: CASSRSQGRETQYF. The rearrangement uses TRBV28 and TRBJ2-5; D might be TRBD1 (6 bases). CDR1 is MDHEN, CDR2 SYDVKM, per germline. Trimming shortened V by 5 bases and J by 5 bases, and 15 bases separated the two germline ends. This CDR3 is 14 amino acids long.

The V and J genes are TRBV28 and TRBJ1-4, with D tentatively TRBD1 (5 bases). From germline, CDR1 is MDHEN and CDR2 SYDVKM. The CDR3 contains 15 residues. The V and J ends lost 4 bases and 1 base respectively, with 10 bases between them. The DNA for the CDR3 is TGTGCCAGCAGTTACAGAGGGGTAACTAATGAAAAACTGTTTTTT. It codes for CASSYRGVTNEKLFF.

The CDR3 DNA reads TGTGCCAGCAGTGCCCCGGGATCCACCGGGGAGCTGTTTTTT. Amino acid sequence: CASSAPGSTGELFF. This chain connects TRBV6-1 to TRBJ2-2; tentatively, D is TRBD2 (5 bases). V was pared by 4 bases and J by 4 bases, with 10 bases between. There are 14 residues in the CDR3. Germline assignment: CDR1 MNHNS and CDR2 SASEGT.

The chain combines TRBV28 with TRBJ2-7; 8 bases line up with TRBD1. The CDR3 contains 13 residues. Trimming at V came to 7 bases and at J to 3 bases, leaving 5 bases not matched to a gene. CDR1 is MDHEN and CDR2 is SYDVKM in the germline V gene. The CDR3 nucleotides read TGTGCCAGCACCCTACAGGGGGGCTACGAGCAGTACTTC. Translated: CASTLQGGYEQYF.

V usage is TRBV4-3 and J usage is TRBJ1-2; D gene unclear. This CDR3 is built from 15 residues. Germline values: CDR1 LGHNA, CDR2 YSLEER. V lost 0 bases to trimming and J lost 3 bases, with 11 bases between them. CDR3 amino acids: CASSQEFSGDYGYTF. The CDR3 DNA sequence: TGCGCCAGCAGCCAAGAATTCTCCGGGGACTATGGCTACACCTTC.

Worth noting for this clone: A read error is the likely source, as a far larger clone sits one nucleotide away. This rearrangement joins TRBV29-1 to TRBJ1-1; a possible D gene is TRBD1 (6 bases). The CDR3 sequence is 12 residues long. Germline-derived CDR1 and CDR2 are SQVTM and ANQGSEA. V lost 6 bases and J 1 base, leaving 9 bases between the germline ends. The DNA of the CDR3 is TGCAGCGTGGGGGGCCGGAACACTGAAGCTTTCTTT. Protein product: CSVGGRNTEAFF.